Listed below are T cell receptor beta chains from one sample, sequenced in a study of blood T cells in healthy people across ages. TCRdb analysed the 5' RACE reads with MiXCR anew, one entry per CDR3 protein. The repertoire holds about 1.6 million distinct CDR3 sequences, with about 31% as singletons. Sequencing used blood. The receptors were gathered from a young woman in good health. The CDR3 runs from the conserved cysteine through the conserved F or W. The order of the fields is clone size, D gene, V gene, J gene, CDR3 DNA, CDR3 protein. A D gene is named only where the DNA matches it firmly. Size tells how often a clone was seen (once, few, many) or the class of an expanded clone, and some rows leave it out.

abundance: few
d_gene: TRBD1
v_gene: TRBV6-1
j_gene: TRBJ1-2
CDR3nt: TGTGCCAGCAGCGTGCGGACAGGTGGTCTTGGCTACACCTTC
CDR3aa: CASSVRTGGLGYTF

abundance: NA
d_gene: NA
v_gene: TRBV29-1
j_gene: TRBJ2-3
CDR3nt: TGCAGCGCTGCTCAAGCCGGGACTTCGCCTACAGATACGCGGTATTTT
CDR3aa: CSAAQAGTSPTDTRYF

abundance: few
d_gene: TRBD2
v_gene: TRBV2
j_gene: TRBJ2-3
CDR3nt: TGTGCCAGCAAGACTAGCGGGGGATTCACAGATACGCAGTATTTT
CDR3aa: CASKTSGGFTDTQYF

abundance: NA
d_gene: TRBD2
v_gene: TRBV5-1
j_gene: TRBJ2-1
CDR3nt: TGCGCCAGCAGCTTGGCCGTCGGTAGCGGGGGTGAGCAGTTCTTC
CDR3aa: CASSLAVGSGGEQFF

abundance: once
d_gene: TRBD1
v_gene: TRBV5-1
j_gene: TRBJ2-3
CDR3nt: TGCGCCAGCAGCTGGGCCGGGACAGGGGGCGCAGATACGCAGTATTTT
CDR3aa: CASSWAGTGGADTQYF

abundance: NA
d_gene: NA
v_gene: TRBV25-1
j_gene: TRBJ1-6
CDR3nt: TGTGCCAGCAGTGCCGAGGGGGACTCCTATAATTCACCCCTCCACTTT
CDR3aa: CASSAEGDSYNSPLHF

abundance: NA
d_gene: TRBD2
v_gene: TRBV7-6
j_gene: TRBJ2-5
CDR3nt: TGTGCCAGCAGCCTCTCGGCTCTAGCGGGGGTAGGGGAGACCCAGTACTTC
CDR3aa: CASSLSALAGVGETQYF

abundance: NA
d_gene: TRBD1
v_gene: TRBV4-1
j_gene: TRBJ1-1
CDR3nt: TGCGCCAGCAGCCCTTACAGGGGCCCCTTAGCTTTCTTT
CDR3aa: CASSPYRGPLAFF

abundance: once
d_gene: NA
v_gene: TRBV27
j_gene: TRBJ1-2
CDR3nt: TGTGCCAGCAGGGGGAGGACGGGTCCCTATGGCTACACCTTC
CDR3aa: CASRGRTGPYGYTF

abundance: NA
d_gene: TRBD1
v_gene: TRBV6-5
j_gene: TRBJ1-1
CDR3nt: TGTGCCAGCAGTTACGCGACAGGGACTGAAGCTTTCTTT
CDR3aa: CASSYATGTEAFF

abundance: few
d_gene: TRBD1
v_gene: TRBV9
j_gene: TRBJ2-7
CDR3nt: TGTGCCAGCAGCGCGAGTCTACAGGGGAACGAGCAGTACTTC
CDR3aa: CASSASLQGNEQYF

abundance: NA
d_gene: NA
v_gene: TRBV9
j_gene: TRBJ1-2
CDR3nt: TGTGCCAGCAGCGCGGACGGGAGGGGATATGGCTACACCTTC
CDR3aa: CASSADGRGYGYTF

abundance: NA
d_gene: NA
v_gene: TRBV11-2
j_gene: TRBJ2-3
CDR3nt: TGTGCCAGCAGCTTAGAGGGGGCAGGAGGAGATGCGCAGTATTTT
CDR3aa: CASSLEGAGGDAQYF

abundance: few
d_gene: TRBD2
v_gene: TRBV5-1
j_gene: TRBJ2-3
CDR3nt: TGCGCCAGCAGCTTCTGGCCGGGACTAGCAGCTAGCACAGATACGCAGTATTTT
CDR3aa: CASSFWPGLAASTDTQYF

abundance: once
d_gene: NA
v_gene: TRBV7-9
j_gene: TRBJ1-1
CDR3nt: TGTGCCAGCAGCCTGATACAGGGCAACACTGAAGCTTTCTTT
CDR3aa: CASSLIQGNTEAFF

abundance: NA
d_gene: NA
v_gene: TRBV12-3/TRBV12-4
j_gene: TRBJ2-1
CDR3nt: TGTGCCAGCAGTTTATTAGGGGGGGGATCCCGCTACAATGAGCAGTTCTTC
CDR3aa: CASSLLGGGSRYNEQFF

abundance: NA
d_gene: NA
v_gene: TRBV6-2/TRBV6-3
j_gene: TRBJ2-3
CDR3nt: TGTGCCAGCAGTCGGGCAGGGGCGGCAGATACGCAGTATTTT
CDR3aa: CASSRAGAADTQYF

abundance: NA
d_gene: TRBD2
v_gene: TRBV12-3/TRBV12-4
j_gene: TRBJ2-3
CDR3nt: TGTGCCAGCAGTAACCGACTAGCGGGGGGGCGCGGGAGCACAGATGCGCAGTATTTT
CDR3aa: CASSNRLAGGRGSTDAQYF

abundance: many
d_gene: NA
v_gene: TRBV29-1
j_gene: TRBJ2-5
CDR3nt: TGCAGCGTAGGGGCCAAGTTAAAAGAGACCCAGTACTTC
CDR3aa: CSVGAKLKETQYF

abundance: NA
d_gene: TRBD1
v_gene: TRBV6-1
j_gene: TRBJ1-1
CDR3nt: TGTGCCAGCAGTGGCGGACAGGCCCTAAGTGAAGCTTTCTTT
CDR3aa: CASSGGQALSEAFF

abundance: few
d_gene: TRBD2
v_gene: TRBV12-3/TRBV12-4
j_gene: TRBJ2-4
CDR3nt: TGTGCCAGCAGACTCCAATCCCCGCGGGGGAACATTCAGTACTTC
CDR3aa: CASRLQSPRGNIQYF

abundance: NA
d_gene: TRBD1
v_gene: TRBV6-2/TRBV6-3
j_gene: TRBJ1-1
CDR3nt: TGTGCCAGCAGTTACTCGCTGGACAGGGGGCGCGGAACTGAAGCTTTCTTT
CDR3aa: CASSYSLDRGRGTEAFF

abundance: NA
d_gene: TRBD1
v_gene: TRBV3-1
j_gene: TRBJ2-5
CDR3nt: TGTGCCAGCAGCCAAGAAGGGACAGGGGGCTACCAAGAGACCCAGTACTTC
CDR3aa: CASSQEGTGGYQETQYF

abundance: few
d_gene: NA
v_gene: TRBV6-6
j_gene: TRBJ1-4
CDR3nt: TGTGCCAGCAGTAGAGCGGCTGAAAAACTGTTTTTT
CDR3aa: CASSRAAEKLFF

abundance: NA
d_gene: NA
v_gene: TRBV5-5
j_gene: TRBJ2-1
CDR3nt: TGTGCCAGCAGCTTGTGGGAACCTGAGCAGTTCTTC
CDR3aa: CASSLWEPEQFF

abundance: NA
d_gene: TRBD2
v_gene: TRBV2
j_gene: TRBJ2-1
CDR3nt: TGTGCCAGCCGGGGACTAGCGATGAGCTCCTACAATGAGCAGTTCTTC
CDR3aa: CASRGLAMSSYNEQFF

abundance: NA
d_gene: NA
v_gene: TRBV3-1
j_gene: TRBJ1-2
CDR3nt: TGTGCCAGCAGCTCCGCCATGATGGGTCAGAGGGACTATGGCTACACCTTC
CDR3aa: CASSSAMMGQRDYGYTF

abundance: many
d_gene: NA
v_gene: TRBV9
j_gene: TRBJ2-1
CDR3nt: TGTGCCAGCAGCGGTGGGTATTCCTACAATGAGCAGTTCTTC
CDR3aa: CASSGGYSYNEQFF

abundance: few
d_gene: TRBD2
v_gene: TRBV20-1
j_gene: TRBJ2-3
CDR3nt: TGCAGTGCCCTCCCCCGGGGGGGCTTGGATACGCAGTATTTT
CDR3aa: CSALPRGGLDTQYF

abundance: NA
d_gene: NA
v_gene: TRBV6-1
j_gene: TRBJ1-1
CDR3nt: TGTGCCAGCAGTGAATGGGGTAACACTGAAGCTTTCTTT
CDR3aa: CASSEWGNTEAFF

abundance: NA
d_gene: NA
v_gene: TRBV20-1
j_gene: TRBJ2-7
CDR3nt: TGCAGTGCTAGTGGAGTTCCGTTCTCCTACGAGCAGTACTTC
CDR3aa: CSASGVPFSYEQYF

abundance: NA
d_gene: NA
v_gene: TRBV27
j_gene: TRBJ1-5
CDR3nt: TGTGCCAGCAGGTTATATATCGGGTCTCAGCCCCAGCATTTT
CDR3aa: CASRLYIGSQPQHF